The 9 T cell receptor beta chains below all came from one sample that was sequenced in a study of cytomegalovirus exposure and HLA in healthy donors. Use of 60 Vbeta and 13 Jbeta primers characterized the PCR. TCRdb keeps only in-frame clones here, not all; method: immunoSEQ multiplex PCR. The sample comprises about 37,000 clones, roughly 74% of which are singletons, and roughly 6.7% rests with the top ten. The sequenced sample consisted of PBMCs. The receptors were gathered from a man aged 30 to 39 in good health and CMV-seronegative.

This clone was recorded a few times. This chain connects TRBV27 to TRBJ2-3; D is possibly TRBD2 (5 bases). The CDR3 totals 12 residues. Deletions cut 8 bases from V and 6 bases from J, with 12 bases between. The germline V gene has CDR1 MNHEY and CDR2 SMNVEV (reference sequence). CDR3 nucleotides: TGTGCCAGCCGATCTAGCTTCGATACGCAGTATTTT. Amino acid sequence: CASRSSFDTQYF.

The V and J genes are TRBV14 and TRBJ2-7, with TRBD1 matching over 8 bases. The length of the CDR3 is 14 residues. CDR1 and CDR2 (germline): SGHDN, FVKESK. V dropped 6 bases and J dropped 6; count of bases not matched to a gene: 10. The CDR3 protein is CASSGTGQSGEQYF. As DNA, the CDR3 is TGTGCCAGCAGTGGGACAGGCCAGTCTGGCGAGCAGTACTTC.

The chain couples TRBV7-9 to TRBJ2-7, with 8 bases lining up with TRBD1. The germline CDR1 and CDR2 sequences are SEHNR and FQNEAQ (reference sequence). V was pared by 5 bases and J by 7 bases, with 16 bases of the junction left unmatched. The CDR3 contains 16 residues. The CDR3 region has the DNA TGTGCCAGCAGCCCTAGACAGGGGACGGTCCGGGGAGAGCAGTACTTC. This translates into CASSPRQGTVRGEQYF.

This clone was seen a handful of times. The CDR3 nucleotides are TGCGCCAGCAGCTTGGACAGTCTAAACTATGGCTACACCTTC. This sequence encodes CASSLDSLNYGYTF. V is TRBV5-1 and J is TRBJ1-2; no definite D call. This CDR3 contains 14 residues. V lost 0 bases and J 2 bases, leaving 8 bases between the germline ends. Germline loops: CDR1 SGHRS, CDR2 YFSETQ. The complete variable domain, with remaining parts taken from reference TRBV5-1 and TRBJ1-2, reads KAGVTQTPRYLIKTRGQQVTLSCSPISGHRSVSWYQQTPGQGLQFLFEYFSETQRNKGNFPGRFSGRQFSNSRSEMNVSTLELGDSALYLCASSLDSLNYGYTFGSGTRLTVV.

The V call is TRBV6-1, the J call TRBJ2-2; the D is unclear. Germline CDR1 and CDR2: MNHNS and SASEGT. There are 13 residues in the CDR3. The ends were cut back, 4 bases at V and 6 bases at J, with 9 bases in the middle. This CDR3 is CASSVPYSGELFF. The CDR3 DNA reads as TGTGCCAGCAGTGTTCCGTACTCCGGGGAGCTGTTTTTT.

The chain recombines TRBV9 with TRBJ2-5, with 13 bases aligning to TRBD2. CDR3 length equals 16 residues. Losses at the gene ends were 3 bases for V and 11 bases for J; bases not matched to a gene: 13. Germline CDR1 is SGDLS and CDR2 is YYNGEE. In nucleotides, the CDR3 is TGTGCCAGCAGCGGTGGGAGGACTAGCGGGAGTCGGGAGCAGTACTTC. It translates to CASSGGRTSGSREQYF.

The gene calls are TRBV13 and TRBJ2-3; TRBD1 might be the D (6 bases). Germline V gene data show CDR1 as PRHDT and CDR2 as FYEKMQ (reference sequence). Deletions cut 3 bases from V and 2 bases from J, with 12 bases between. The CDR3 covers 15 residues. CDR3 coding DNA: TGTGCCAGCAGCTTCTCGGACAGAACCACAGATACGCAGTATTTT. Translated: CASSFSDRTTDTQYF.

V and J are TRBV7-9 and TRBJ2-5, with 8 positions matching TRBD1. Unmatched junction bases numbered 12, after V lost 7 bases and J lost 5 bases. The CDR3 loop spans 15 amino acids. Germline assignment: CDR1 SEHNR and CDR2 FQNEAQ (reference sequence). The CDR3 protein is CASIKSQGAGETQYF. CDR3 nucleotide sequence: TGTGCCAGCATTAAAAGCCAGGGGGCGGGGGAGACCCAGTACTTC.

This chain connects TRBV6-1 to TRBJ2-7; 8 bases match TRBD1. Germline V gene sequence: CDR1 MNHNS, CDR2 SASEGT. With V trimmed by 6 bases and J by 3 bases, 7 bases remained unmatched. CDR3 length: 14 amino acids. The CDR3 spells CASSPGTGSYEQYF. For the CDR3, the DNA is TGTGCCAGCAGCCCCGGGACAGGAAGCTACGAGCAGTACTTC.